The 18 T cell receptor beta chains below were found in one sample sequenced in a study of CXCR3-negative and CXCR3-positive naive CD8 T cells. 5' RACE with UMI labels generated the TRB cDNA libraries. From the 5' RACE reads, TCRdb lists one entry per CDR3 protein and no DNA. The sample's table shows some 50,000 distinct CDR3 sequences. The sequencing sample was made of naive CXCR3- CD8+ T cells from blood. Stated subset: CD45RO-CCR7+CD27+CD95- naive CD8+ T cells lacking CXCR3 (TNR3-). The receptor set was obtained from a human donor in good health. Some clones in this sample may be carry-over from other donors' samples.

The chain couples TRBV12-3 or TRBV12-4 to TRBJ1-3; the TCRdb call, TRBD1, lacks DNA for checking. This CDR3 is 15 amino acids long. CDR3 sequence: CAIEGFGGPGNTIYF.

The chain couples TRBV5-1 to TRBJ1-2; TCRdb's assignment of TRBD1 cannot be checked, as there is no DNA. The CDR3 consists of 14 residues. The germline V gene has CDR1 SGHRS and CDR2 YFSETQ. The CDR3 sequence: CASSAALRDYGYTF.

The chain uses TRBV2 and TRBJ2-7; TCRdb lists TRBD1, though no DNA is available to test this call. The germline V gene encodes CDR1 SNHLY and CDR2 FYNNEI. The CDR3 consists of 16 residues. CDR3 region: CASSEAGTESGYEQYF.

The rearrangement joins TRBV12-3 or TRBV12-4 to TRBJ2-3. The CDR3 consists of 11 residues. Here the CDR3 reads CASLGGDTQYF.

This rearrangement joins TRBV12-3 or TRBV12-4 to TRBJ2-2; the D gene TCRdb calls, TRBD1, cannot be checked with no DNA. This CDR3 is built from 15 residues. This CDR3 is CASSSLRGNTGELFF.

The V gene is TRBV11-2, the J gene TRBJ1-2; TCRdb designates TRBD1, a call that cannot be tested without DNA. The CDR3 is made up of 14 amino acids. Germline CDR1 is SGHAT and CDR2 is FQNNGV. The CDR3 spells CASSSTDRGYGYTF.

V is TRBV29-1 and J is TRBJ2-1; TCRdb outputs TRBD2, but without DNA this stays unchecked. The CDR3 is 12 amino acids. The germline CDR1 and CDR2 sequences are SQVTM and ANQGSEA. CDR3 in amino acids: CSSRTSGDEQFF.

The rearrangement uses TRBV27 and TRBJ2-2; the TCRdb call, TRBD1, lacks DNA for checking. Germline values: CDR1 MNHEY, CDR2 SMNVEV (reference sequence). The CDR3 is 13 residues long. The CDR3 loop is CASSFSGTGRLFF.

This sequence joins TRBV20-1 and TRBJ1-3. This CDR3 is 16 amino acids long. Looked up from germline, CDR1 is DFQATT and CDR2 is SNEGSKA (reference sequence). This CDR3 reads CSARDRTFSSGNTIYF.

This chain connects TRBV7-3 to TRBJ1-1. Germline V gives CDR1 SGHTA, CDR2 FQGTGA. The CDR3 covers 15 residues. CDR3 loop: CASSLNEGERTEAFF.

The chain couples TRBV29-1 to TRBJ2-7; as DNA is missing, the TRBD1 call by TCRdb cannot be tested. The length of the CDR3 is 14 residues. Germline CDR1 reads SQVTM; CDR2 reads ANQGSEA. The CDR3 region is CSVESTGQTYEQYF.

The chain uses TRBV20-1 and TRBJ1-1. Germline loops: CDR1 DFQATT, CDR2 SNEGSKA (reference sequence). The CDR3 is made up of 12 amino acids. Here the CDR3 reads CSARDRNTEAFF.

The V gene is TRBV4-2, the J gene TRBJ2-5; TCRdb selects TRBD2, and the lack of DNA leaves this call unchecked. This CDR3 spans 13 amino acids. CDR1 is LGHNA, CDR2 YNFKEQ, per germline. CDR3 protein: CASSQGAEETQYF.

The genes are TRBV25-1 and TRBJ2-1; TCRdb's D call of TRBD2 is untestable without DNA. In germline, CDR1 is MGHDK, CDR2 SYGVNS. The CDR3 is 14 residues long. The CDR3 reads CASSELDEGNEQFF. Supplemented by reference TRBV25-1 and TRBJ2-1, the full variable domain reads EADIYQTPRYLVIGTGKKITLECSQTMGHDKMYWYQQDPGMELHLIHYSYGVNSTEKGDLSSESTVSRIRTEHFPLTLESARPSHTSQYLCASSELDEGNEQFFGPGTRLTVL.

The genes are TRBV20-1 and TRBJ2-7; TCRdb calls TRBD1, which cannot be checked without DNA. Germline V gives CDR1 DFQATT, CDR2 SNEGSKA (reference sequence). This CDR3 comprises 15 residues. Here the CDR3 reads CSARDGAGDPYEQYF.

The genes are TRBV9 and TRBJ2-3. Germline assignment: CDR1 SGDLS and CDR2 YYNGEE. The CDR3 contains 15 residues. CDR3 protein: CASSVGVRTTDTQYF. Combining the CDR3 with reference TRBV9 and TRBJ2-3 gives the whole variable domain DSGVTQTPKHLITATGQRVTLRCSPRSGDLSVYWYQQSLDQGLQFLIQYYNGEERAKGNILERFSAQQFPDLHSELNLSSLELGDSALYFCASSVGVRTTDTQYFGPGTRLTVL.

The V call is TRBV21-1, the J call TRBJ2-1; TCRdb returns TRBD2, unconfirmable since there is no DNA. TRBV21-1 is a pseudogene locus. The CDR3 length is 21 residues. The CDR3 spells CASSKGPATSGGWGLGNEPFF.

This sequence joins TRBV5-1 and TRBJ2-1. This CDR3 has 16 amino acids. Germline V gives CDR1 SGHRS, CDR2 YFSETQ. The CDR3 sequence is CASSLELTSAPDEQFF. Using reference TRBV5-1 and TRBJ2-1 for the parts outside the CDR3, the full variable domain is KAGVTQTPRYLIKTRGQQVTLSCSPISGHRSVSWYQQTPGQGLQFLFEYFSETQRNKGNFPGRFSGRQFSNSRSEMNVSTLELGDSALYLCASSLELTSAPDEQFFGPGTRLTVL.